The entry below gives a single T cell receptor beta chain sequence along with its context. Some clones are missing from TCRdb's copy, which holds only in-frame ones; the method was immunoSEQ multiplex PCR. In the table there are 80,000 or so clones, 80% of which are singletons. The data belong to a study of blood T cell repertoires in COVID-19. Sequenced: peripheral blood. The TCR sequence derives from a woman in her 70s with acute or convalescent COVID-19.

CDR3 loop: CAISESKGPSLYEQYF. CDR3 coding DNA: TGTGCCATCAGTGAGTCGAAGGGGCCCTCGCTGTACGAGCAGTACTTC. V usage is TRBV10-3 and J usage is TRBJ2-7, with a tentative D call TRBD1 (5 bases). V was clipped by 0 bases and J by 4 bases, with 16 bases between them. CDR1 and CDR2 from the germline V gene are ENHRY and SYGVKD. The CDR3 length is 16 residues.